This passage covers 19 T cell receptor beta chains from one sample sequenced in a study of T cells in Graves' hyperthyroidism and ophthalmopathy. Regions amplified from RNA transcripts were the TCR beta CDR3 regions. First-round RT-PCR targeting the TCR CDR3 was performed with the HTBI primer set. TCRdb analysed the multiplex PCR reads with MiXCR anew, one entry per CDR3 protein. The table has about 400,000 distinct CDR3 sequences, roughly 15% seen once. Material: blood. These TCRs come from a woman aged 25-40 years with Graves' ophthalmopathy.

This clonotype has only a few counts. The chain recombines TRBV28 with TRBJ2-5, with 7 bases aligning to TRBD2. V shed 7 bases, J shed 5 bases, and the junction held 13 bases outside the gene matches. This CDR3 comprises 15 residues. Germline CDR1 is MDHEN and CDR2 is SYDVKM. The CDR3, as DNA: TGTGCCAGCACCCCTTACCGCGGGAGTCGGGAGACCCAGTACTTC. Translated: CASTPYRGSRETQYF.

In this sample, this clonotype turned up many times. The chain links TRBV10-3 to TRBJ1-1; 10 positions match TRBD1. With 6 bases clipped from V and 3 bases from J, the junction kept 7 bases outside the gene matches. The CDR3 extends over 15 amino acids. Per germline, CDR1 ENHRY and CDR2 SYGVKD. The CDR3 protein is CAIRRLGQGDTEAFF. The CDR3 nucleotides read TGTGCCATCAGGAGACTCGGACAGGGGGACACTGAAGCTTTCTTT.

This clonotype showed up many times. This chain links TRBV7-2 with TRBJ2-7; D unresolved. The CDR3 length is 13 residues. Germline V lookup: CDR1 SGHTA, CDR2 FQGNSA. Trimming shortened V by 5 bases and J by 5 bases, and 13 bases separated the two germline ends. CDR3 coding DNA: TGTGCCAGCAGCACCATTCTTGCTAACGAGCAGTACTTC. Translation: CASSTILANEQYF.

The table lists this clonotype with many counts. The CDR3 DNA reads as TGTGCCAGCAGGCCACCGGGACAATGGCTTAACGAGCAGTACTTC. It specifies CASRPPGQWLNEQYF. This sequence joins TRBV6-1 and TRBJ2-7; tentatively, D is TRBD1 (6 bases). CDR1 and CDR2 from the germline V gene are MNHNS and SASEGT. The CDR3 runs 15 residues. Trimming took 6 bases from V and 5 from J, leaving 20 bases between them.

There are many counts of this clonotype. The genes are TRBV24-1 and TRBJ2-5, with D maybe TRBD1 (6 bases). The CDR3 runs to 17 residues. CDR1 KGHDR and CDR2 SFDVKD come from the germline V gene. Trimming left V 4 bases short and J 2 bases short, with 19 bases between. Here the CDR3 DNA reads TGTGCCACCAGTGACGTAGATATCAGGGGACCTCAAGAGACCCAGTACTTC. Translating it yields CATSDVDIRGPQETQYF.

The chain employs TRBV28 and TRBJ1-3; D gene unclear. Germline V gene lookup returns CDR1 MDHEN and CDR2 SYDVKM. The V end lost 1 base, the J end lost 0 bases, and 10 bases lay between the germline ends. The length of the CDR3 is 16 residues. The CDR3 coding sequence is TGTGCCAGCAGTTTATCCACCGGGATCTCTGGAAACACCATATATTTT. Translation: CASSLSTGISGNTIYF.

This clonotype has ten or more counts. The V gene is TRBV20-1, the J gene TRBJ2-7; D unclear. CDR1 and CDR2 from the germline V gene are DFQATT and SNEGSKA (reference sequence). V was cut by 4 bases and J by 3 bases, with 13 bases left in between. This CDR3 has 13 amino acids. In DNA form, the CDR3 reads TGCAGTGCTACTACTCCGTTGCTCTACGAGCAGTACTTC. It encodes CSATTPLLYEQYF.

This clonotype was counted many times. The chain recombines TRBV5-1 with TRBJ2-7; 11 nucleotides match TRBD2. V trimming: 2 bases; J trimming: 1 base; junction bases outside the gene matches: 2. This CDR3 has 15 amino acids. Germline values: CDR1 SGHRS, CDR2 YFSETQ. CDR3 sequence (DNA): TGCGCCAGCAGCTTCAGGACTAGCGGGTCCTACGAGCAGTACTTC. Its translation: CASSFRTSGSYEQYF.

This clonotype came up a few times. The J gene is TRBJ1-3, the V gene TRBV30; TRBD1 matches at 9 bases. Looked up from germline, CDR1 is GTSNPN and CDR2 is SVGIG (reference sequence). CDR3 length: 15 residues. The trim removed 3 bases at V and 4 bases at J, leaving 7 bases unmatched. Here the CDR3 DNA reads TGTGCCTGGAGAGAACAGGGGGCTTCGGGAAACACCATATATTTT. This sequence encodes CAWREQGASGNTIYF. Full variable domain (rest looked up from reference TRBV30 and TRBJ1-3): SQTIHQWPATLVQPVGSPLSLECTVEGTSNPNLYWYRQAAGRGLQLLFYSVGIGQISSEVPQNLSASRPQDRQFILSSKKLLLSDSGFYLCAWREQGASGNTIYFGEGSWLTVV.

V is TRBV20-1 and J is TRBJ1-5; D gene uncertain. Germline V gene data show CDR1 as DFQATT and CDR2 as SNEGSKA (reference sequence). The V end lost 6 bases, the J end lost 4 bases, and 13 bases lay between the germline ends. CDR3 length: 13 residues. CDR3 residues: CSALFGRNQPQHF. The DNA of the CDR3 is TGCAGTGCCCTCTTTGGGCGGAATCAGCCCCAGCATTTT.

This clonotype was recorded at least ten times. V is TRBV5-6 and J is TRBJ2-3, with D possibly matching TRBD2 (5 bases). The ends were cut back, 3 bases at V and 3 bases at J, with 8 bases in the middle. This CDR3 region has 13 residues. Per the germline V gene, CDR1 is SGHDT and CDR2 is YYEEEE. The CDR3 DNA follows: TGTGCCAGCAGCTCGGACTTAACAGATACGCAGTATTTT. Its protein product is CASSSDLTDTQYF.

This clonotype was counted between two and nine times. The J gene is TRBJ1-1, the V gene TRBV6-1; possible D gene TRBD1, 5 bases. Trimming removed 6 bases from V and 5 bases from J, with 10 bases in between. Germline values: CDR1 MNHNS, CDR2 SASEGT. CDR3 length equals 12 residues. The CDR3 is CASRQDITEAFF. CDR3 sequence (DNA): TGTGCCAGCAGACAGGACATTACTGAAGCTTTCTTT.

Many counts were recorded for this clonotype. This chain joins TRBV7-9 and TRBJ2-1; D gene ambiguous. The V and J ends lost 4 bases and 0 bases respectively, with 13 bases between them. CDR3 length equals 16 residues. Germline loops: CDR1 SEHNR, CDR2 FQNEAQ (reference sequence). The CDR3: CASSYRQASSYNEQFF. The CDR3 nucleotides read TGTGCCAGCAGCTATCGACAAGCGAGCTCCTACAATGAGCAGTTCTTC.

This clonotype has a count of ten or more. The V call is TRBV3-1, the J call TRBJ1-2; no clear D gene. This CDR3 comprises 14 residues. Trimming took off 6 bases at V and 4 bases at J, with 15 bases between the two ends. Germline CDR1 is LGHDT and CDR2 is YNNKEL (reference sequence). This chain's CDR3 is CASRIRTDPYGYTF. CDR3 DNA sequence: TGTGCCAGCAGGATTCGAACAGATCCCTATGGCTACACCTTC.

The chain employs TRBV7-9 and TRBJ2-1; D ambiguous. The V end lost 5 bases, the J end lost 7 bases, and 12 bases lay between the germline ends. The germline CDR1 and CDR2 sequences are SEHNR and FQNEAQ (reference sequence). The CDR3 spans 13 residues. The CDR3 DNA sequence: TGTGCCAGCAGCCCCCCTGAATTAAATGAGCAGTTCTTC. This encodes CASSPPELNEQFF.

There are a few counts of this clonotype. V is TRBV24-1 and J is TRBJ2-5; D is ambiguous. V was shortened by 2 bases and J by 7 bases, with 7 bases between the two germline ends. The germline CDR1 and CDR2 sequences are KGHDR and SFDVKD. The CDR3 sequence is 12 residues long. CDR3 amino acids: CATSDSIGTQYF. CDR3 in DNA: TGTGCCACCAGTGATTCTATTGGGACCCAGTACTTC.

This clonotype was recorded many times. V usage is TRBV10-1 and J usage is TRBJ1-6; unclear D gene. The CDR3 is made up of 13 amino acids. V lost 5 bases to trimming and J lost 3 bases, with 5 bases between them. Germline V gene lookup returns CDR1 WNHNN and CDR2 SYGVQD (reference sequence). CDR3 coding DNA: TGCGCCAGCAGTCAGAGCTATAATTCACCCCTCCACTTT. Translating it yields CASSQSYNSPLHF.

The CDR3 DNA reads TGTGCCATCGGAGGGACTATTGGAAACACCATATATTTT. This translates into CAIGGTIGNTIYF. The rearrangement links TRBV10-3 to TRBJ1-3; TRBD1 might be the D (5 bases). V was trimmed by 8 bases and J by 3 bases, leaving 11 bases between them. Looked up from germline, CDR1 is ENHRY and CDR2 is SYGVKD. The CDR3 totals 13 residues.

The rearrangement joins TRBV20-1 to TRBJ1-2; D call uncertain. CDR3 length: 12 residues. CDR1 and CDR2 (germline): DFQATT, SNEGSKA (reference sequence). V lost 3 bases and J lost 4, with 9 bases in between. In DNA form, the CDR3 reads TGCAGTGCTAGCCGGGGTGGCTATGGCTACACCTTC. Translating it yields CSASRGGYGYTF.